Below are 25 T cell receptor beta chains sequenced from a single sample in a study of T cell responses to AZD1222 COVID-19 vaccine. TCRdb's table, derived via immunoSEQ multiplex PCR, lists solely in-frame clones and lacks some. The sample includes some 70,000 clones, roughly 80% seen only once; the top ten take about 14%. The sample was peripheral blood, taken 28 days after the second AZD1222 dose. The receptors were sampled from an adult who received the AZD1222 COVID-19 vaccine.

CDR3 bases: TGTGCCAGCAGCGGTCGGCCCCCTAACTATGGCTACACCTTC. This sequence encodes CASSGRPPNYGYTF. The gene calls are TRBV9 and TRBJ1-2, with D hard to call. The germline V gene has CDR1 SGDLS and CDR2 YYNGEE. The V end lost 3 bases, the J end lost 0 bases, and 9 bases lay between the germline ends. The CDR3 contains 14 residues.

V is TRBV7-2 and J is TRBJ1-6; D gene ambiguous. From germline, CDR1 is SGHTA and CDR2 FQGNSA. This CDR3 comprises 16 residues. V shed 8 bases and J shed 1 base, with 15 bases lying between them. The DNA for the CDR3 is TGTGCCAGCCGGGCCAGAGAGAAATCCTATAATTCACCCCTCCACTTT. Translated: CASRAREKSYNSPLHF. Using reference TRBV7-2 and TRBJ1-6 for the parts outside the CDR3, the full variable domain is GAGVSQSPSNKVTEKGKDVELRCDPISGHTALYWYRQSLGQGLEFLIYFQGNSAPDKSGLPSDRFSAERTGGSVSTLTIQRTQQEDSAVYLCASRAREKSYNSPLHFGNGTRLTVT.

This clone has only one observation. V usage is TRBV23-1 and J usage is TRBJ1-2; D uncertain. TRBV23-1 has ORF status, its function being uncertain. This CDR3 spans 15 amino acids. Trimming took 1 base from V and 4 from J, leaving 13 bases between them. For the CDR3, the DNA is TGCGCCAGCAGTCAATTTCGGGCGCAAGCCTATGGCTACACCTTC. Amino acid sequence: CASSQFRAQAYGYTF.

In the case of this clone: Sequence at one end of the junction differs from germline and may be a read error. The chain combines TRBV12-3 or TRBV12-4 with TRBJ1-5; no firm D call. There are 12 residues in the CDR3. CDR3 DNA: TGTGCCAGCAGTCTCTCAGGACGGGTCATCCAATTT. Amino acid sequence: CASSLSGRVIQF.

The CDR3 bases are TGTGCCAGCAGCTTTCTCCGACAGGGGGCTGGTCAGCCCCAGCATTTT. Protein: CASSFLRQGAGQPQHF. The chain couples TRBV5-8 to TRBJ1-5; 10 bases map to TRBD1. This CDR3 comprises 16 residues. Unmatched junction bases numbered 8, after V lost 2 bases and J lost 6 bases. The V gene's germline CDR1 is SGHTS and CDR2 YDEGEE.

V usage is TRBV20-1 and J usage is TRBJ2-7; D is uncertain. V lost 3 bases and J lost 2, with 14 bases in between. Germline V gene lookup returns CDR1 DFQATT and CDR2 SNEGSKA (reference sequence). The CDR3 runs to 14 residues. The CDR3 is CSASGFKATYEQYF. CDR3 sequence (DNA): TGCAGTGCTAGTGGATTCAAAGCCACCTACGAGCAGTACTTC.

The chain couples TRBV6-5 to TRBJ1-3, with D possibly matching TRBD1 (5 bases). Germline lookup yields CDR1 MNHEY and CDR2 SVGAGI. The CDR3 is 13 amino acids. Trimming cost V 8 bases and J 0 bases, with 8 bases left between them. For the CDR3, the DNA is TGTGCCAGCCGGGGGGACTCTGGAAACACCATATATTTT. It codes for CASRGDSGNTIYF.

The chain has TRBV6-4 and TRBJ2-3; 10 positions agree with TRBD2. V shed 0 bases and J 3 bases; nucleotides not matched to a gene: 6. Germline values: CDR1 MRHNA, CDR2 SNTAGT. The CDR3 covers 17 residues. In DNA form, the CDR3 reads TGTGCCAGCAGTGACTCTGCTAGCGGGGGAGGAACAGATACGCAGTATTTT. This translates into CASSDSASGGGTDTQYF.

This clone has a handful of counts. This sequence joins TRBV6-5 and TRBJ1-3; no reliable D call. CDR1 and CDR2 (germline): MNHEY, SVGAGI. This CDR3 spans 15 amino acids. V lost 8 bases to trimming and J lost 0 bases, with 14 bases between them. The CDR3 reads CASREDGLSGNTIYF. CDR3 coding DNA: TGTGCCAGCCGAGAGGACGGTCTCTCTGGAAACACCATATATTTT.

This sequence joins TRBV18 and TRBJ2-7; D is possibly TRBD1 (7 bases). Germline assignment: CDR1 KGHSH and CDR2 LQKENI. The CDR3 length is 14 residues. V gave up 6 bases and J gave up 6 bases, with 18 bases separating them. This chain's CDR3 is CASSLRQGGSEQYF. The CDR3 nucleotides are TGTGCCAGCTCCTTGAGGCAGGGGGGTTCCGAGCAGTACTTC.

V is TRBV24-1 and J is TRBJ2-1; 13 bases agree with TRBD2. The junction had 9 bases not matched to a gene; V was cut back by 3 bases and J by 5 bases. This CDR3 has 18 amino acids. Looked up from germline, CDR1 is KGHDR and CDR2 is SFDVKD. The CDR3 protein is CATSDANGLAGDNNEQFF. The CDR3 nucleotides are TGTGCCACCAGTGATGCGAATGGACTAGCGGGGGACAACAATGAGCAGTTCTTC.

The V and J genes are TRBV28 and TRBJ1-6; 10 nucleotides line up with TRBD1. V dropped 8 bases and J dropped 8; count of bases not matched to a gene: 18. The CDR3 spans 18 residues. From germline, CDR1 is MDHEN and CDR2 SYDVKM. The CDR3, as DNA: TGTGCCAGCCGACCACCGGGACAGGGGTTTTCTTTTGATTCACCCCTCCACTTT. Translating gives CASRPPGQGFSFDSPLHF. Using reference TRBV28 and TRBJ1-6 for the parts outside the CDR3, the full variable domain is DVKVTQSSRYLVKRTGEKVFLECVQDMDHENMFWYRQDPGLGLRLIYFSYDVKMKEKGDIPEGYSVSREKKERFSLILESASTNQTSMYLCASRPPGQGFSFDSPLHFGNGTRLTVT.

The CDR3: CASSLVRSGAKADTQYF. The DNA of the CDR3 is TGCGCCAGCAGCTTGGTGCGTAGCGGGGCAAAAGCAGATACGCAGTATTTT. The J gene is TRBJ2-3, the V gene TRBV5-1; 8 positions agree with TRBD2. The CDR3 runs to 17 residues. V gave up 0 bases and J gave up 4 bases; unmatched junction bases: 10. Germline V gene lookup returns CDR1 SGHRS and CDR2 YFSETQ.

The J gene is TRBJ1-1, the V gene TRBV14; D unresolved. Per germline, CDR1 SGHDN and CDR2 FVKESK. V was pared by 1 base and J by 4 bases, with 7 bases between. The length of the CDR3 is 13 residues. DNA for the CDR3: TGTGCCAGCAGCCAAGTTTTTAGCACTGAAGCTTTCTTT. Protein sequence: CASSQVFSTEAFF.

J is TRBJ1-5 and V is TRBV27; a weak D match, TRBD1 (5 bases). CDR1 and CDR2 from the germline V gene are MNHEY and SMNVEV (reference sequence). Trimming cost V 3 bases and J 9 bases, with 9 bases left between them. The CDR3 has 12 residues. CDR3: CASSFPRGPQHF. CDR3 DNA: TGTGCCAGCAGTTTCCCTAGGGGGCCCCAGCATTTT.

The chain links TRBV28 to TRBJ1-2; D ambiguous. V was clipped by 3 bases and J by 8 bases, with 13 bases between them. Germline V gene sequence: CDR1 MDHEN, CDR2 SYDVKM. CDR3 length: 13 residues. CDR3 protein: CASSFIRAGGYTF. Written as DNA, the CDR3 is TGTGCCAGCAGTTTTATACGGGCTGGAGGCTACACCTTC.

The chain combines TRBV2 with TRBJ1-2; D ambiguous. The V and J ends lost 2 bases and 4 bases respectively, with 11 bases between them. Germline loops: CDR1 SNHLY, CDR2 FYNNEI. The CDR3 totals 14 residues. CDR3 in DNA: TGTGCCAGCAGTGAAAGGCAGAACGGCTATGGCTACACCTTC. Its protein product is CASSERQNGYGYTF.

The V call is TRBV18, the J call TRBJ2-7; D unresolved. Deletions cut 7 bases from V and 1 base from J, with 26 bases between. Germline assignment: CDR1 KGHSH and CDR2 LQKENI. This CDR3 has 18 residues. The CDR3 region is CASYYSRITTPPSYEQYF. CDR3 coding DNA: TGTGCCAGCTACTATAGTAGGATTACAACCCCCCCTTCCTACGAGCAGTACTTC.

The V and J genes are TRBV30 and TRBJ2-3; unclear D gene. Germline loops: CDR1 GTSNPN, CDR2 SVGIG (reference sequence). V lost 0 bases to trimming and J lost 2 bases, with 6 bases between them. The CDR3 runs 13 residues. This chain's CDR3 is CAWSVGLTDTQYF. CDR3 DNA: TGTGCCTGGAGTGTAGGGCTCACAGATACGCAGTATTTT.

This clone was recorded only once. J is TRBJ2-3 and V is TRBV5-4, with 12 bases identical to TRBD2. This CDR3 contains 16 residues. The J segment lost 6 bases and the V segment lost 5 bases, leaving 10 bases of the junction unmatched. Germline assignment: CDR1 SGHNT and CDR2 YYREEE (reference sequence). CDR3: CASSSGLAGALDTQYF. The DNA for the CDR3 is TGTGCCAGCAGTTCGGGACTAGCGGGCGCATTGGATACGCAGTATTTT.

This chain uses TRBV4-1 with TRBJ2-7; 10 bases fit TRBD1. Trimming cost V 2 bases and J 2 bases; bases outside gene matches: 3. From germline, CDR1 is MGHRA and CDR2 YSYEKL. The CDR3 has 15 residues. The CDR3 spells CASSQWDRGPYEQYF. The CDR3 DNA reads TGCGCCAGCAGCCAATGGGACAGGGGTCCCTACGAGCAGTACTTC.

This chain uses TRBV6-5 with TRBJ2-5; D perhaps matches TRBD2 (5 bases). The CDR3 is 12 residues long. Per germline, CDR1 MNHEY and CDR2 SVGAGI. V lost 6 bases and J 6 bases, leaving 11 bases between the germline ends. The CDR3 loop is CASRSSGKTQYF. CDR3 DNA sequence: TGTGCCAGCAGATCCTCGGGGAAGACCCAGTACTTC.

The CDR3 loop is CASSLRYNSPLHF. The CDR3 DNA reads TGTGCCAGCAGCTTAAGGTATAATTCACCCCTCCACTTT. V usage is TRBV7-2 and J usage is TRBJ1-6; unclear D gene. Trimming pared 2 bases from V and 4 bases from J, leaving 3 bases between. Germline lookup yields CDR1 SGHTA and CDR2 FQGNSA. The CDR3 has 13 residues.

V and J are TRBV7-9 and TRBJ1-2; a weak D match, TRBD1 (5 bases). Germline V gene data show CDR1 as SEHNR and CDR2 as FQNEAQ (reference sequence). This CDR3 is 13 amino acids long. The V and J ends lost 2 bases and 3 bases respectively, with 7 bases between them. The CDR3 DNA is TGTGCCAGCAGCTTATCGGGGCACTATGGCTACACCTTC. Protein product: CASSLSGHYGYTF. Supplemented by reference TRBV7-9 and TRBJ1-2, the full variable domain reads DTGVSQNPRHKITKRGQNVTFRCDPISEHNRLYWYRQTLGQGPEFLTYFQNEAQLEKSRLLSDRFSAERPKGSFSTLEIQRTEQGDSAMYLCASSLSGHYGYTFGSGTRLTVV.

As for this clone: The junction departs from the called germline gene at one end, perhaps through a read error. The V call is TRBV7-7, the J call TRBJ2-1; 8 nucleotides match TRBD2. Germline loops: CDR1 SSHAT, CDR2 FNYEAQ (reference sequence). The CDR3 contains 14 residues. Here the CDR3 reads CASSPGTSYNEQFF. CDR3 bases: TGTGCTAGCAGCCCCGGGACTAGCTACAATGAGCAGTTCTTC.